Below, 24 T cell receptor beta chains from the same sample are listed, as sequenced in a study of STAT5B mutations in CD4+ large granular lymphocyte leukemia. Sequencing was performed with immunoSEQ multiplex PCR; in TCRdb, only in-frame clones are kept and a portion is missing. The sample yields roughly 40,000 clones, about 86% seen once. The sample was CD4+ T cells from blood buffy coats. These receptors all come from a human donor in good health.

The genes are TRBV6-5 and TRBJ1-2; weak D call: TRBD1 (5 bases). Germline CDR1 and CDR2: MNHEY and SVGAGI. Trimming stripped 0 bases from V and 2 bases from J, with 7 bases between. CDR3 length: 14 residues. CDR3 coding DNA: TGTGCCAGCAGTTACTCGGGGCAGAACTATGGCTACACCTTC. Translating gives CASSYSGQNYGYTF.

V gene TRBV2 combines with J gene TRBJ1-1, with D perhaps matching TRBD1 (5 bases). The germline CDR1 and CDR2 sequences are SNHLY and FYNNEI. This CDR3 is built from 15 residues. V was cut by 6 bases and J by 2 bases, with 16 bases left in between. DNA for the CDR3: TGTGCCAGCAGGGGGGGACCCGCTGGAAACACTGAAGCTTTCTTT. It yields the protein CASRGGPAGNTEAFF.

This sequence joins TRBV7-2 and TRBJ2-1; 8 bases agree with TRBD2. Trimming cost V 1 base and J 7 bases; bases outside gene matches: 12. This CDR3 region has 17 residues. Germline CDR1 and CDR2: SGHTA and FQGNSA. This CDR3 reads CASSLVTLGLEGNEQFF. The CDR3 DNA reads TGTGCCAGCAGCTTAGTTACTTTGGGACTAGAAGGTAATGAGCAGTTCTTC.

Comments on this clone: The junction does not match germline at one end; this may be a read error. CDR3: CASSLDRGRQPQHF. CDR3 DNA sequence: TGTGCCAGTAGTCTAGACAGGGGACGACAGCCCCAGCATTTT. J is TRBJ1-5 and V is TRBV19; 8 nucleotides line up with TRBD1. The germline gives CDR1 LNHDA, CDR2 SQIVND (reference sequence). CDR3 length equals 14 residues.

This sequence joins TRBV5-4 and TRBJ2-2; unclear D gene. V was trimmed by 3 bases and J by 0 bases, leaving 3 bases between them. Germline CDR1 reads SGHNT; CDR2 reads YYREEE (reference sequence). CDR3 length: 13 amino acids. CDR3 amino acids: CASSYANTGELFF. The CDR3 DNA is TGTGCCAGCAGCTACGCGAACACCGGGGAGCTGTTTTTT.

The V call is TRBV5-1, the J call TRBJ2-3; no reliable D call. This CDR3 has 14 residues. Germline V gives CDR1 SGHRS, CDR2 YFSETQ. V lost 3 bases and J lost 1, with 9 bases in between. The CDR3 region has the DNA TGCGCCAGCAGCTCTGGTCGGGGCACAGATACGCAGTATTTT. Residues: CASSSGRGTDTQYF.

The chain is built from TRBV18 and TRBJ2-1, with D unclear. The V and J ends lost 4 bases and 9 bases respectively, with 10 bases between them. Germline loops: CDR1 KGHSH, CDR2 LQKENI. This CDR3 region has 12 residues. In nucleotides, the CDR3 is TGTGCCAGCTCACTTGGGGTGGGTGAGCAGTTCTTC. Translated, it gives CASSLGVGEQFF.

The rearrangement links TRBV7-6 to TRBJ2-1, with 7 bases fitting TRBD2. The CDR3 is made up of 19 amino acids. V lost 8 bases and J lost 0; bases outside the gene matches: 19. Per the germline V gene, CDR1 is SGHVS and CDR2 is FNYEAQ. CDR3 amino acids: CASSLGASGVGSSYNEQFF. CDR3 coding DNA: TGTGCCAGCTCTCTAGGCGCCAGCGGGGTGGGTAGCTCCTACAATGAGCAGTTCTTC.

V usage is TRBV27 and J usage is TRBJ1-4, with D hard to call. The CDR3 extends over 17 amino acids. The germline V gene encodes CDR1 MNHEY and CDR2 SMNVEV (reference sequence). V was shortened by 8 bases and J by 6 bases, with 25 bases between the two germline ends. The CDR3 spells CASPKGTSGLEYEKLFF. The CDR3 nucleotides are TGTGCCAGCCCCAAGGGTACCTCGGGCCTAGAATATGAAAAACTGTTTTTT.

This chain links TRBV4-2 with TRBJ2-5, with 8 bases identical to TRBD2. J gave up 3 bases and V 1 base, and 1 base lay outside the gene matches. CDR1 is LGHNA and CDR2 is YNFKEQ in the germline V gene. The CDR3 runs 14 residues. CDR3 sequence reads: CASSQGAGEETQYF. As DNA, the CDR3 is TGTGCCAGCAGCCAAGGAGCGGGAGAAGAGACCCAGTACTTC.

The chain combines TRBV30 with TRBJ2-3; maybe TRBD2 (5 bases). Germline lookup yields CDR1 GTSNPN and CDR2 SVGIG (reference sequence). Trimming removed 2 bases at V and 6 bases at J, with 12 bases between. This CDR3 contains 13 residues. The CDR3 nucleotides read TGTGCCTGGAGTCCCCTGACTACTGATACGCAGTATTTT. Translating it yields CAWSPLTTDTQYF.

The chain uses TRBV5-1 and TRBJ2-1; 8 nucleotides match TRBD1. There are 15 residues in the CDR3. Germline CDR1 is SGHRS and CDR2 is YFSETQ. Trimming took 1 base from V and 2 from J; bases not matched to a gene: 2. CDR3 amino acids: CASSLKQGAYNEQFF. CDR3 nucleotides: TGCGCCAGCAGCTTGAAACAGGGGGCCTACAATGAGCAGTTCTTC.

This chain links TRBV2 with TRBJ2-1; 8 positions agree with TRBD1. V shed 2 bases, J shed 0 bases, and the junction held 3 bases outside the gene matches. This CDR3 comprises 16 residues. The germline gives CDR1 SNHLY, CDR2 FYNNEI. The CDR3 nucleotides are TGTGCCAGCAGTGAAAGGACAGGGAGCTCCTACAATGAGCAGTTCTTC. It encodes CASSERTGSSYNEQFF. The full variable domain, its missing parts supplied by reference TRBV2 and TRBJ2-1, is EPEVTQTPSHQVTQMGQEVILRCVPISNHLYFYWYRQILGQKVEFLVSFYNNEISEKSEIFDDQFSVERPDGSNFTLKIRSTKLEDSAMYFCASSERTGSSYNEQFFGPGTRLTVL.

The CDR3 here is CSGRQGGEQYF. CDR3 in DNA: TGCAGCGGGAGACAGGGCGGCGAGCAGTACTTC. The chain combines TRBV29-1 with TRBJ2-7, with 7 bases aligning to TRBD1. V trimming: 7 bases; J trimming: 6 bases; junction bases outside the gene matches: 6. CDR3 length: 11 amino acids. Germline V CDR1 and CDR2: SQVTM, ANQGSEA.

The CDR3 DNA sequence: TGTGCCAGCAGTTACTCGAAGGACTATCCCGGAAACACCATATATTTT. Its translation: CASSYSKDYPGNTIYF. The chain uses TRBV6-6 and TRBJ1-3; no clear D. This CDR3 is built from 16 residues. Trimming removed 0 bases at V and 4 bases at J, with 13 bases between. The germline V gene has CDR1 MNHNY and CDR2 SVGAGI (reference sequence).

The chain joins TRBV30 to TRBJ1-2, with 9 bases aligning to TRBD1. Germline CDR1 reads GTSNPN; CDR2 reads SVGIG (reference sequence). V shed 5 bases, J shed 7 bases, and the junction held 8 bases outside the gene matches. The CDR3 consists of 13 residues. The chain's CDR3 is CAWYGQGTTGYTF. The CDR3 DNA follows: TGTGCCTGGTACGGACAGGGGACGACTGGCTACACCTTC.

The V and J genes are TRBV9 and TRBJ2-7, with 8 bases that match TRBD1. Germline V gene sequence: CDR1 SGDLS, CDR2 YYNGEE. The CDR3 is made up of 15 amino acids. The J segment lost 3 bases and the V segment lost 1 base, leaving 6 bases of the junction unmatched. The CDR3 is CASSVNWGQDYEQYF. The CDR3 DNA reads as TGTGCCAGCAGCGTAAATTGGGGACAGGACTACGAGCAGTACTTC.

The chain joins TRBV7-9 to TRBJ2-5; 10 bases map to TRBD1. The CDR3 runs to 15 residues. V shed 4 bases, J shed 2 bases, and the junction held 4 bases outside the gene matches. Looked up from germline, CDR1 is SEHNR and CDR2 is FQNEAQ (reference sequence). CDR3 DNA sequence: TGTGCCAGCAGCTCCCGGACAGGGGGACAAGAGACCCAGTACTTC. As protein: CASSSRTGGQETQYF. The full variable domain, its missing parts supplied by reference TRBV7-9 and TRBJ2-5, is DTGVSQNPRHKITKRGQNVTFRCDPISEHNRLYWYRQTLGQGPEFLTYFQNEAQLEKSRLLSDRFSAERPKGSFSTLEIQRTEQGDSAMYLCASSSRTGGQETQYFGPGTRLLVL.

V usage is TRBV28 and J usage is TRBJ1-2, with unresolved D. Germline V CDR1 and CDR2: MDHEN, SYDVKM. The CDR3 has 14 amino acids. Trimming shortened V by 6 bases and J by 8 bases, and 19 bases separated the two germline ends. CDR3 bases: TGTGCCAGCAGACCGTCCGGGTTGGATGGAGGCTACACCTTC. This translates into CASRPSGLDGGYTF.

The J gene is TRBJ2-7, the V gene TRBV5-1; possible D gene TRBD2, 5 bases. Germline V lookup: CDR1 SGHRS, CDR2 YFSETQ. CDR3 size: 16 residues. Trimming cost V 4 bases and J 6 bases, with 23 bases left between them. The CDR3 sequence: CASSPGNRVRAGEQYF. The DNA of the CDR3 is TGCGCCAGCAGCCCCGGGAACCGGGTGAGGGCGGGCGAGCAGTACTTC.

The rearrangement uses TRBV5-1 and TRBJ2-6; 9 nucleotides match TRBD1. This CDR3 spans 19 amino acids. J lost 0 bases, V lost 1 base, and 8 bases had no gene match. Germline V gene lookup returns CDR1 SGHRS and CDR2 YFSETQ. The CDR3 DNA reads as TGCGCCAGCAGCTTGAGGAGTCAGGGACAGGGCTCTGGGGCCAACGTCCTGACTTTC. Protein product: CASSLRSQGQGSGANVLTF.

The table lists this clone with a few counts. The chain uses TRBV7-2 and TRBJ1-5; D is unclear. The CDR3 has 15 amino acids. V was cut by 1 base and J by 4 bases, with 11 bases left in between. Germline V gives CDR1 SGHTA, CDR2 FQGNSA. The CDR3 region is CASSLGLFPNQPQHF. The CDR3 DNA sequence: TGTGCCAGCAGCTTAGGTCTCTTCCCTAATCAGCCCCAGCATTTT.

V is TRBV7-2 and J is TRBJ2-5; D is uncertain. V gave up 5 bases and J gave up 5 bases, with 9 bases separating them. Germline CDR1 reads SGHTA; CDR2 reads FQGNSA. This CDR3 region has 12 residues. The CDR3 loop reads CASSILGETQYF. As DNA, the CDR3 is TGTGCCAGCAGCATCTTGGGGGAGACCCAGTACTTC.

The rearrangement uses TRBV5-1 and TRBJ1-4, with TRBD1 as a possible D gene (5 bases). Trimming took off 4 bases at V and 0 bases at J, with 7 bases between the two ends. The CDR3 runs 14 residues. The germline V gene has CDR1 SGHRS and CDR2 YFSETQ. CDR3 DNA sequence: TGCGCCAGCAGCCAGACAGCAACTAATGAAAAACTGTTTTTT. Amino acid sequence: CASSQTATNEKLFF.